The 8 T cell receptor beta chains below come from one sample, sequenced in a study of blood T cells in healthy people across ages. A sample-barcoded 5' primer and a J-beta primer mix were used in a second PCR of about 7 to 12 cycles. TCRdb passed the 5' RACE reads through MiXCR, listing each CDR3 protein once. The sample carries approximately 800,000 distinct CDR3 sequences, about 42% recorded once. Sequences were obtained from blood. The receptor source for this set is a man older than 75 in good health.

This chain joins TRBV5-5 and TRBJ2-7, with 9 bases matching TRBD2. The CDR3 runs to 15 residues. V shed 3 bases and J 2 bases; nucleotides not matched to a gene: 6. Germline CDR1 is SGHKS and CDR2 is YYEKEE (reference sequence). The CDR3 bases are TGTGCCAGCAGCTGGGCGGGAGGGCCCACCTACGAGCAGTACTTC. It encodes CASSWAGGPTYEQYF.

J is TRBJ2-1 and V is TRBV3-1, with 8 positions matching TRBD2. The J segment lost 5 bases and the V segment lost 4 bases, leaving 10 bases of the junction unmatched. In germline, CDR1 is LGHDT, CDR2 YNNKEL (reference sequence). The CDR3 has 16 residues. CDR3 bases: TGTGCCAGCAGCCTCAGCGGGAGCGGGGTCAACAATGAGCAGTTCTTC. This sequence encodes CASSLSGSGVNNEQFF.

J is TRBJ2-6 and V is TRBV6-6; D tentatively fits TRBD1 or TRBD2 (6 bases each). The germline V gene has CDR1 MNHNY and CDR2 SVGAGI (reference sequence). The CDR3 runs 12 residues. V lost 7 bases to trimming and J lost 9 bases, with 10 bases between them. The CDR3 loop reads CASTRGGNVLTF. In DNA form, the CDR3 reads TGTGCCAGCACCAGGGGAGGCAACGTCCTGACTTTC.

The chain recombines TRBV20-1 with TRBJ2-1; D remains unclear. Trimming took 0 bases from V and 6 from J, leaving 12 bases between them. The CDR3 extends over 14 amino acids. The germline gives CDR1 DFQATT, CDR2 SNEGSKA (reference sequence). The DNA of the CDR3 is TGCAGTGCTAGAGATGGATACGATAGCAATGAGCAGTTCTTC. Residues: CSARDGYDSNEQFF.

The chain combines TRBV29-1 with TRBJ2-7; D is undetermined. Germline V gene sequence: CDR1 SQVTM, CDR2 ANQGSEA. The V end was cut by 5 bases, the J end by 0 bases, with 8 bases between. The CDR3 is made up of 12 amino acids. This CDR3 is CSVKPSSYEQYF. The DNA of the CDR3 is TGCAGCGTTAAACCTTCCTCCTACGAGCAGTACTTC.

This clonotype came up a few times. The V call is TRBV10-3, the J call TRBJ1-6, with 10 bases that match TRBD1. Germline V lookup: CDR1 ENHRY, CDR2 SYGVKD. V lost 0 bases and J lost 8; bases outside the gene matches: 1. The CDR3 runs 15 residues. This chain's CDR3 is CAISESTGGYSPLHF. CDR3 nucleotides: TGTGCCATCAGTGAGTCGACAGGGGGCTATTCACCCCTCCACTTT.

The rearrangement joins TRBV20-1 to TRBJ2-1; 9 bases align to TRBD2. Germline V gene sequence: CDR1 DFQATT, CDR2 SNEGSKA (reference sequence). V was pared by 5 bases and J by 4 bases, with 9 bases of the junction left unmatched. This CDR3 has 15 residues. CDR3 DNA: TGCAGTGCTCCATCACCCGGACTAGCGTACAATGAGCAGTTCTTC. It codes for CSAPSPGLAYNEQFF.

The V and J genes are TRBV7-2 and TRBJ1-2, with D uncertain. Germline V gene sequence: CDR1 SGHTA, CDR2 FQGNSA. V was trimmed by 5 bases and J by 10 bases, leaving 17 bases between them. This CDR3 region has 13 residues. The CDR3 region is CASSAYGEVVYTF. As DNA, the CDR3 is TGTGCCAGCAGCGCTTACGGGGAGGTTGTCTACACCTTC.